The 13 T cell receptor beta chains reported below all come from one sample, sequenced in a study of vaccination effects on CD4 cells after COVID-19. No antigen has been assigned to these receptors. Expansion with viral peptide pools was applied to antigen-specific CD4+ T cells by the ViraFEST assay prior to sequencing. Once cultured for 10 to 11 days, the cells underwent separation to obtain CD4+ T cells. Vaccine recipients lacked prior SARS-CoV-2 infection and had negative nucleocapsid antibodies. The assay was immunoSEQ multiplex PCR, and TCRdb's table has in-frame clones only and misses some. The top ten clones hold 2.9% of a sample with under 45,000 clones, 77% of them seen once. The sample was CD4+ T cells from PBMCs cultured with HCoV-NL63 spike peptides, taken before COVID-19 vaccination. The receptors originated from a human donor who received a COVID-19 vaccine.

The rearrangement joins TRBV5-4 to TRBJ1-2, with 7 bases aligning to TRBD1. V was pared by 5 bases and J by 4 bases, with 8 bases of the junction left unmatched. Germline values: CDR1 SGHNT, CDR2 YYREEE (reference sequence). The length of the CDR3 is 14 residues. For the CDR3, the DNA is TGTGCCAGCAGATCACAGGGGCCCGGCTATGGCTACACCTTC. Residues: CASRSQGPGYGYTF. Supplemented by reference TRBV5-4 and TRBJ1-2, the full variable domain reads ETGVTQSPTHLIKTRGQQVTLRCSSQSGHNTVSWYQQALGQGPQFIFQYYREEENGRGNFPPRFSGLQFPNYSSELNVNALELDDSALYLCASRSQGPGYGYTFGSGTRLTVV.

J is TRBJ2-5 and V is TRBV6-6, with TRBD2 as a possible D gene (5 bases). The CDR3 loop spans 14 amino acids. The V end lost 3 bases, the J end lost 3 bases, and 11 bases lay between the germline ends. Germline V gives CDR1 MNHNY, CDR2 SVGAGI (reference sequence). The CDR3 loop reads CASSYASSEETQYF. CDR3 DNA sequence: TGTGCCAGCAGTTATGCTAGCTCAGAAGAGACCCAGTACTTC.

The chain has TRBV11-3 and TRBJ2-2; 10 bases are a match to TRBD1. This CDR3 comprises 15 residues. Per the germline V gene, CDR1 is SGHNT and CDR2 is YENEEA. Trimming at V came to 4 bases and at J to 4 bases, leaving 3 bases not matched to a gene. The CDR3 region is CASSSRDRGTGELFF. The CDR3 region has the DNA TGTGCCAGCAGCTCCCGGGACAGGGGCACCGGGGAGCTGTTTTTT.

V and J are TRBV24-1 and TRBJ1-2; D is perhaps TRBD1 (5 bases). The CDR3 loop spans 13 amino acids. V lost 2 bases to trimming and J lost 8 bases, with 11 bases between them. CDR1 and CDR2 (germline): KGHDR, SFDVKD. The CDR3 reads CATSDSWGYGYTF. The DNA for the CDR3 is TGTGCCACCAGTGATTCGTGGGGGTACGGCTACACCTTC.

The V call is TRBV6-4, the J call TRBJ2-3, with D maybe TRBD2 (5 bases). Germline lookup yields CDR1 MRHNA and CDR2 SNTAGT. V lost 5 bases to trimming and J lost 2 bases, with 11 bases between them. The CDR3 is 14 residues long. The CDR3, as DNA: TGTGCCAGCAGTCCGGGATTTAACACAGATACGCAGTATTTT. Encoded protein: CASSPGFNTDTQYF.

The gene calls are TRBV28 and TRBJ2-7; 8 bases are a match to TRBD1. CDR1 MDHEN and CDR2 SYDVKM come from the germline V gene. V trimming: 5 bases; J trimming: 2 bases; junction bases outside the gene matches: 11. The CDR3 has 16 residues. CDR3 in DNA: TGTGCCAGCAGTCCCGGGACAGGAGGAGGCCCCTACGAGCAGTACGTC. Translation: CASSPGTGGGPYEQYV.

The V gene is TRBV5-1, the J gene TRBJ2-3; TRBD2 matches 8 bases. The CDR3 runs 16 residues. The V gene's germline CDR1 is SGHRS and CDR2 YFSETQ. The J segment lost 4 bases and the V segment lost 4 bases, leaving 11 bases of the junction unmatched. The CDR3 DNA sequence: TGCGCCAGCAGCCCGCCGGGACTAGGTCTTGCAGATACGCAGTATTTT. It encodes CASSPPGLGLADTQYF.

The rearrangement links TRBV9 to TRBJ1-2; tentative D call: TRBD1 (6 bases). Germline V CDR1 and CDR2: SGDLS, YYNGEE. The CDR3 contains 15 residues. Trimming stripped 0 bases from V and 0 bases from J, with 9 bases between. The CDR3 DNA reads TGTGCCAGCAGCGTAGCCTCAGGGGCTAACTATGGCTACACCTTC. It codes for CASSVASGANYGYTF.

This clone was observed a handful of times. The V gene is TRBV24-1, the J gene TRBJ1-4; D perhaps matches TRBD1 (5 bases). CDR1 KGHDR and CDR2 SFDVKD come from the germline V gene. CDR3 length: 14 residues. V dropped 3 bases and J dropped 8 bases, with 12 bases sitting between them. CDR3 sequence reads: CATSDQGSGEKLFF. The CDR3 DNA reads TGTGCCACCAGTGATCAGGGAAGTGGAGAAAAACTGTTTTTT.

This clone was counted once. The chain has TRBV4-1 and TRBJ2-2; 9 bases fit TRBD2. The V gene's germline CDR1 is MGHRA and CDR2 YSYEKL. The V gene end was trimmed by 8 bases and the J gene end by 7 bases; junction bases not matched to a gene: 11. This CDR3 is 15 amino acids long. The CDR3 bases are TGCGCCAGCCGGGGGAGCGGGGGGCCGGTCGGGGAGCTGTTTTTT. Protein product: CASRGSGGPVGELFF.

The V gene is TRBV12-3 or TRBV12-4, the J gene TRBJ1-5; D may be TRBD1 (6 bases). The CDR3 extends over 13 amino acids. V lost 3 bases to trimming and J lost 6 bases, with 9 bases between them. The CDR3 region has the DNA TGTGCCAGCAGTTTGGAAGGGGGTCAGCCCCAGCATTTT. It specifies CASSLEGGQPQHF.

This clone has just a few counts. V and J are TRBV11-3 and TRBJ2-2, with TRBD1 matching over 7 bases. Germline V lookup: CDR1 SGHNT, CDR2 YENEEA. The CDR3 runs to 15 residues. V shed 6 bases, J shed 1 base, and the junction held 5 bases outside the gene matches. The CDR3 is CASRPTGMNTGELFF. The CDR3 DNA sequence: TGTGCCAGCAGACCGACAGGGATGAACACCGGGGAGCTGTTTTTT.

The chain carries TRBV7-8 and TRBJ2-7, with 9 bases matching TRBD2. The CDR3 loop spans 16 amino acids. Germline V gene sequence: CDR1 SGHVS, CDR2 FQNEAQ. The V segment lost 4 bases and the J segment 0 bases; nucleotides outside the gene matches: 7. The CDR3 spells CASSSGLAGNSYEQYV. The CDR3 DNA follows: TGTGCCAGCAGCTCTGGTCTAGCGGGGAACTCCTACGAGCAGTACGTC.